This T cell receptor beta chain came from a study of blood T cells in healthy people across ages. Findings and limits, study-wide: With unsorted PBMCs, a conclusive comparison of naive versus antigen-experienced cells was not possible. The study regarded diversity estimates from one million T cells as underestimates.

The CDR3 runs to 13 residues. The V gene's germline CDR1 is KGHDR and CDR2 SFDVKD. V was shortened by 3 bases and J by 6 bases, with 10 bases between the two germline ends. Only one count was recorded for this clonotype. The target antigen is unknown. A second PCR of 7 to 11 cycles used a sample-barcoded 5' primer and a J-beta primer mix. With 12 random nucleotides, a template-switch adaptor tagged each individual cDNA molecule. TCRdb independently ran MiXCR on the 5' RACE reads; one entry per CDR3 protein. The sample contains hundreds of thousands of distinct CDR3 sequences, under 65% of which appear only once. Each sample provided at least 5.5 micrograms of extracted total RNA.

This rearrangement joins TRBV24-1 to TRBJ1-2; D call uncertain. The sequence was obtained from a man aged 55 to 69 in good health. The material sequenced was blood. The CDR3 DNA reads TGTGCCACCAGTGATACGACGAGGCATGGCTACACCTTC. Amino acids: CATSDTTRHGYTF.